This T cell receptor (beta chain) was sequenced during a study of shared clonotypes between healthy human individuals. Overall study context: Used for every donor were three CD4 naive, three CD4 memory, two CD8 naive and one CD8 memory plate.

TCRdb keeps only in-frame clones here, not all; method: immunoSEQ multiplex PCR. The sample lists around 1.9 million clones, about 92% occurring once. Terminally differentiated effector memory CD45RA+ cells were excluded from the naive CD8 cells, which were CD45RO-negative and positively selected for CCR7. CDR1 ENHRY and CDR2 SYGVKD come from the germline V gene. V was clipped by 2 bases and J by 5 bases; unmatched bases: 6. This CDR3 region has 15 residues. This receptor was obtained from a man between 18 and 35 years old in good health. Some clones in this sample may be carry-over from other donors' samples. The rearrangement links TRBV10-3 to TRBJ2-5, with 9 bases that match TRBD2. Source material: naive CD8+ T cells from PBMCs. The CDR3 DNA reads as TGTGCCATCAGTGAGGCGGGAGGGCCTGGGGAGACCCAGTACTTC. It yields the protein CAISEAGGPGETQYF.